The following is a T cell receptor (beta chain) sequence with its context. This specimen comes from a study of blood T cell repertoires in COVID-19. Study at large: The origin of the acute and convalescent COVID-19 samples was the United States, Italy and Spain.

Profiled with immunoSEQ multiplex PCR; TCRdb holds only in-frame clones, not every one. The table lists tens of thousands of clones, more than 80% of them singletons. This sequence originates from a human donor in a cohort sampled during active COVID-19. The sample was peripheral blood.

Here the CDR3 DNA reads TGTGCCAGCTCAGGAGATCTCGGGTCAAGCCTAAGGTACACCTTC. Translated, it gives CASSGDLGSSLRYTF. The rearrangement links TRBV18 to TRBJ1-2, with unresolved D. This CDR3 has 15 amino acids. V dropped 5 bases and J dropped 11 bases, with 24 bases sitting between them. Germline V gives CDR1 KGHSH, CDR2 LQKENI.